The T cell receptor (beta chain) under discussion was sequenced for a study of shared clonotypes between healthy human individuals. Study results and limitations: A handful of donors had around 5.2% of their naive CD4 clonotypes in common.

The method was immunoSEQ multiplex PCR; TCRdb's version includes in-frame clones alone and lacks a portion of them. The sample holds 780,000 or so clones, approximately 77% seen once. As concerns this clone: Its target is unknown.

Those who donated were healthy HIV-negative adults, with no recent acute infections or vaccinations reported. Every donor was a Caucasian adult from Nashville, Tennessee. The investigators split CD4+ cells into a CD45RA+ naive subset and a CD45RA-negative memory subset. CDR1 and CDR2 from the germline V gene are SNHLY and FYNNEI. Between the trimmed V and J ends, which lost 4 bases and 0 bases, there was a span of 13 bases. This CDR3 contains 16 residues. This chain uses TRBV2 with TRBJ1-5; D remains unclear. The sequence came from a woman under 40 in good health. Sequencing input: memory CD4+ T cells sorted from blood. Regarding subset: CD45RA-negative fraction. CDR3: CASSAPGGNSNQPQHF. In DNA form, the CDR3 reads TGTGCCAGCAGTGCCCCGGGAGGGAATAGCAATCAGCCCCAGCATTTT.